This TCR beta chain came from a study of T-cell reconstitution after alpha-beta-depleted transplantation in children. It was with unique molecular identifiers that the TCRbeta library was prepared. In TCRdb, the PCR reads were re-called with MiXCR into one record per CDR3 protein. The table has roughly 500,000 distinct CDR3 sequences, about 30% seen once. The CDR3 consists of 14 residues. Germline CDR1 is SGHNT and CDR2 is YYREEE (reference sequence). V lost 2 bases, J lost 5 bases, and 3 bases stayed unmatched. Sequencing used PBMCs from the stem cell graft donor, obtained from the stem cell graft. This receptor was obtained from a human donor who donated a stem cell graft to a child with aplastic anemia. The rearrangement joins TRBV5-4 to TRBJ2-1, with 8 bases lining up with TRBD2. CDR3 DNA: TGTGCCAGCAGCTTCGGGGGGGGAAACAATGAGCAGTTCTTC. This encodes CASSFGGGNNEQFF. Full variable domain (rest looked up from reference TRBV5-4 and TRBJ2-1): ETGVTQSPTHLIKTRGQQVTLRCSSQSGHNTVSWYQQALGQGPQFIFQYYREEENGRGNFPPRFSGLQFPNYSSELNVNALELDDSALYLCASSFGGGNNEQFFGPGTRLTVL.